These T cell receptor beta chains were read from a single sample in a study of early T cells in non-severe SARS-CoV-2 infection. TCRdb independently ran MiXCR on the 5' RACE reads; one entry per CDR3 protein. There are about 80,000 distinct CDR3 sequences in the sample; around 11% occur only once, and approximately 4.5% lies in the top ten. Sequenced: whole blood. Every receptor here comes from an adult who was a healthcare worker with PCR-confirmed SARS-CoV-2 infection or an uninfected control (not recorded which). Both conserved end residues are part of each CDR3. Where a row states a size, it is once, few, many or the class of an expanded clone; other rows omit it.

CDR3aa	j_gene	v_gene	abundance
CASSLEDGGARGVAFF	TRBJ1-1	TRBV11-2	-
CASSQVLAAGNTIYF	TRBJ1-3	TRBV3-1	many
CASSLVAGRTNYGYTF	TRBJ1-2	TRBV5-1	many
CASSFSLQQGNPYEQYF	TRBJ2-7	TRBV12-3/TRBV12-4	few
CSADGKNIQYF	TRBJ2-4	TRBV20-1	-
CASSPHQQGNPSTDTQYF	TRBJ2-3	TRBV7-9	many
CASHVLAGTGELFF	TRBJ2-2	TRBV6-2/TRBV6-3	many
CASSRNSNSPLHF	TRBJ1-6	TRBV5-6	many
CASSESSYNEQFF	TRBJ2-1	TRBV25-1	few
CASSSLLTDTQYF	TRBJ2-3	TRBV7-6	many
CASSLVRGEEQFF	TRBJ2-1	TRBV7-2	many
CASSAGTGGEAFF	TRBJ1-1	TRBV12-3/TRBV12-4	many
CVSSHLSTGVFPSFPRETQYF	TRBJ2-5	TRBV12-3/TRBV12-4	-
CASSEFMRGGTDTQYF	TRBJ2-3	TRBV10-2	few
CSVENGPPNTEAFF	TRBJ1-1	TRBV29-1	-
CASSLGLNQPQHF	TRBJ1-5	TRBV14	few
CSARGTGGFYAEAFF	TRBJ1-1	TRBV20-1	few
CASNYLAGANVLTF	TRBJ2-6	TRBV19	few
CASSNEWSTDTQYF	TRBJ2-3	TRBV5-4	-
CASSQNPDGGNTIYF	TRBJ1-3	TRBV6-2/TRBV6-3	many
CASTEDTLQETQYF	TRBJ2-5	TRBV6-2/TRBV6-3	few
CASSPGTHTGTDTQYF	TRBJ2-3	TRBV5-1	-
CASGRGEIQYF	TRBJ2-4	TRBV6-6	-
CASSSQPGAGTDTQYF	TRBJ2-3	TRBV10-1	few
CSARVGTSWGNQPQHF	TRBJ1-5	TRBV20-1	few
CATIAGGPDEQFF	TRBJ2-1	TRBV2	medium-sized
CASPDSSSGNTIYF	TRBJ1-3	TRBV12-3/TRBV12-4	many
CASRDRGGSGNTIYF	TRBJ1-3	TRBV5-1	few
CASSSTLTGTRTNYGYTF	TRBJ1-2	TRBV7-9	few
CASSQTGGSGNTIYF	TRBJ1-3	TRBV7-9	-
CASSQDGLAGGYNEQFF	TRBJ2-1	TRBV4-3	few
CASSRDRGGYGYTF	TRBJ1-2	TRBV12-3/TRBV12-4	many
CASSAGTYQETQYF	TRBJ2-5	TRBV11-2	-
CASSLGISYEQYF	TRBJ2-7	TRBV11-2	many
CASNPGTTAVGEQYF	TRBJ2-7	TRBV5-1	-
CASSWGRGAVNEQFF	TRBJ2-1	TRBV6-2/TRBV6-3	many
CASSERTGGNTIYF	TRBJ1-3	TRBV2	few
CASTPWGDSYNEQFF	TRBJ2-1	TRBV27	many
CASSAYREGEQYF	TRBJ2-7	TRBV3-1	-
CASSYLRNTDTQYF	TRBJ2-3	TRBV6-5	many
CATGGQGEATGELFF	TRBJ2-2	TRBV10-3	few
CSARLNNQAGYTF	TRBJ1-2	TRBV20-1	many
CASQIAGGPDTQYF	TRBJ2-3	TRBV6-5	many
CASSQGRGLVAVEEQFF	TRBJ2-1	TRBV4-2	-
CASSLGLAGTGTQYF	TRBJ2-5	TRBV5-5	few
CSASGQNYEQYF	TRBJ2-7	TRBV20-1	-
CASSQDSYQPQHF	TRBJ1-5	TRBV14	-
CASSKRGGEQYF	TRBJ2-7	TRBV7-2	few
CSASENTEAFF	TRBJ1-1	TRBV20-1	many
CASSPWAGGQETQYF	TRBJ2-5	TRBV7-2	many
CASSQPGQHTEAFF	TRBJ1-1	TRBV4-2	-
CASRRGSSGLLGGYTF	TRBJ1-2	TRBV6-5	-
CASSPQSSGNTIYF	TRBJ1-3	TRBV7-9	-
CASRILAGGTDTQYF	TRBJ2-3	TRBV2	-
CASSLSRGGGDEQFF	TRBJ2-1	TRBV7-9	-